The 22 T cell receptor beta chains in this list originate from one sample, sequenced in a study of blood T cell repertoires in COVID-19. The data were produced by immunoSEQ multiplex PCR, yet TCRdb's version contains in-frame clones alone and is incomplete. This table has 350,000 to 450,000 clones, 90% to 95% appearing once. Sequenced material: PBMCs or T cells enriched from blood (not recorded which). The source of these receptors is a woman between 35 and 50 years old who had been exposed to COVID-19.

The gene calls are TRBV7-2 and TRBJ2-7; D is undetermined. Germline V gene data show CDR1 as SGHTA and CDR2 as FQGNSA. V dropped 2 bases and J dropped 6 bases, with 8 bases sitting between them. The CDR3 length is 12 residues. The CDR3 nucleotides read TGTGCCAGCAGCTTATTTGGCGGCGAGCAGTACTTC. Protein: CASSLFGGEQYF.

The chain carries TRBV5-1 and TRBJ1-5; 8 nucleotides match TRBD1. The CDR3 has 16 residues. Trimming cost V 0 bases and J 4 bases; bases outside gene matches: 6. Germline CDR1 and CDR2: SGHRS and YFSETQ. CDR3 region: CASSLGTGFGNQPQHF. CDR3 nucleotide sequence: TGCGCCAGCAGCTTGGGGACAGGGTTTGGGAATCAGCCCCAGCATTTT.

The CDR3 here is CASSLAATGGEGNQPQHF. The DNA of the CDR3 is TGTGCCAGCAGCTTAGCGGCGACAGGGGGCGAGGGCAATCAGCCCCAGCATTTT. The J gene is TRBJ1-5, the V gene TRBV7-6, with 10 bases aligning to TRBD1. CDR1 and CDR2 (germline): SGHVS, FNYEAQ. The CDR3 contains 18 residues. Unmatched junction bases numbered 7, after V lost 0 bases and J lost 2 bases. Full variable domain (remainder filled in from reference TRBV7-6 and TRBJ1-5): GAGVSQSPRYKVTKRGQDVALRCDPISGHVSLYWYRQALGQGPEFLTYFNYEAQQDKSGLPNDRFSAERPEGSISTLTIQRTEQRDSAMYRCASSLAATGGEGNQPQHFGDGTRLSIL.

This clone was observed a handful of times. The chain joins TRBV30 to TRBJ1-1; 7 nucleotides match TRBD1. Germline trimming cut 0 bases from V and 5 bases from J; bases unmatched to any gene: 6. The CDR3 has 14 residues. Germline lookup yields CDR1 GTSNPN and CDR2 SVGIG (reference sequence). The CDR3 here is CAWSVQGPRTEAFF. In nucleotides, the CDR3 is TGTGCCTGGAGTGTACAGGGGCCGAGGACTGAAGCTTTCTTT.

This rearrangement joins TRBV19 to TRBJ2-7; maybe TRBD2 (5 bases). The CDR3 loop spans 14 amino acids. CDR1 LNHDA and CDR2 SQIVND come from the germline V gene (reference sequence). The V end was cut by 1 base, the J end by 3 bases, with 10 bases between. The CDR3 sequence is CASSIAPGNYEQYF. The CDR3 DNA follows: TGTGCCAGTAGTATAGCGCCGGGGAACTACGAGCAGTACTTC. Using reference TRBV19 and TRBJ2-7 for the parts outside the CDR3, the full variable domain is DGGITQSPKYLFRKEGQNVTLSCEQNLNHDAMYWYRQDPGQGLRLIYYSQIVNDFQKGDIAEGYSVSREKKESFPLTVTSAQKNPTAFYLCASSIAPGNYEQYFGPGTRLTVT.

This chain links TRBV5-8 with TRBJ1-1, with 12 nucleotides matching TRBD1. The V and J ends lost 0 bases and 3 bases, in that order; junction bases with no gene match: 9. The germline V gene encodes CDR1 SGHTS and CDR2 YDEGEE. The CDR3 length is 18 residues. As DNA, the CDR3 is TGTGCCAGCAGCTTGGCGGGGGACAGGGGGCGCTTTCACACTGAAGCTTTCTTT. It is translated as CASSLAGDRGRFHTEAFF.

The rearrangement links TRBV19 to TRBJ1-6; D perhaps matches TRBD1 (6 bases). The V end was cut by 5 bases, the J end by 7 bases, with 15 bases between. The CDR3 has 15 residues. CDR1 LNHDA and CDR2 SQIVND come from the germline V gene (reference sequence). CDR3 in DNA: TGTGCCAGTAGTTCCCGACAGGCGTCGAATTCACCCCTCCACTTT. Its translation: CASSSRQASNSPLHF.

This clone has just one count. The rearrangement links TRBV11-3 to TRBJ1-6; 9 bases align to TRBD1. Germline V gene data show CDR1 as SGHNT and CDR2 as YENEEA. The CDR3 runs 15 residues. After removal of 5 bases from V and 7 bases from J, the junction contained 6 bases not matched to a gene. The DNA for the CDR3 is TGTGCCAGCAGCCCCCGGACAGGGGTGAATTCACCCCTCCACTTT. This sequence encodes CASSPRTGVNSPLHF.

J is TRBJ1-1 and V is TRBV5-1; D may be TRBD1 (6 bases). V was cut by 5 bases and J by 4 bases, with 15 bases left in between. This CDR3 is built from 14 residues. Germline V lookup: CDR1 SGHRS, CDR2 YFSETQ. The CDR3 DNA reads TGCGCCAGCAGAAGGACAGAGTATGCCACTGAAGCTTTCTTT. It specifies CASRRTEYATEAFF.

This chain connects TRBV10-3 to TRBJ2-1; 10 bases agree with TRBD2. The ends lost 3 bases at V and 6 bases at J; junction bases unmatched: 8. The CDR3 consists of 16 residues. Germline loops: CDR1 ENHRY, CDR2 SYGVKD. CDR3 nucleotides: TGTGCCATCAGTGACCCCAGCGGGAGGGGCGGCAATGAGCAGTTCTTC. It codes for CAISDPSGRGGNEQFF.

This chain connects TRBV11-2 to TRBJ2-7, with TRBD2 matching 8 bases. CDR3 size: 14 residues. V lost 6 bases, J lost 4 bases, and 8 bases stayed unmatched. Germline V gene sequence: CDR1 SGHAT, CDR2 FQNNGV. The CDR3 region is CASRQPGLVYEQYF. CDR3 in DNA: TGTGCCAGCAGGCAACCGGGACTAGTATACGAGCAGTACTTC.

The CDR3 loop reads CASSPGLAGGRIPEQFF. The CDR3 DNA reads as TGCGCCAGCAGCCCGGGACTAGCGGGGGGGCGTATTCCTGAGCAGTTCTTC. The chain links TRBV5-1 to TRBJ2-1; 16 bases align to TRBD2. J lost 9 bases, V lost 4 bases, and 10 bases had no gene match. The germline V gene has CDR1 SGHRS and CDR2 YFSETQ. The CDR3 totals 17 residues.

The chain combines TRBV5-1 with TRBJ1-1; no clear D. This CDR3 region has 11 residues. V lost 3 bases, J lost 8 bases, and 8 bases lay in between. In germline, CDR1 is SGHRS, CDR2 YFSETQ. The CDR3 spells CASSYETEAFF. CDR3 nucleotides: TGCGCCAGCAGCTATGAGACAGAAGCTTTCTTT.

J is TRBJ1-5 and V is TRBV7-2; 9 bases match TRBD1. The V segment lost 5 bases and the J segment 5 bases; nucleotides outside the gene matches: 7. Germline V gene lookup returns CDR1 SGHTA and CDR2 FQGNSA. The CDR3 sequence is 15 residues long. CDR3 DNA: TGTGCCAGCAGCCTCCGGACAGGGGTCTATCAGCCCCAGCATTTT. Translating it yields CASSLRTGVYQPQHF.

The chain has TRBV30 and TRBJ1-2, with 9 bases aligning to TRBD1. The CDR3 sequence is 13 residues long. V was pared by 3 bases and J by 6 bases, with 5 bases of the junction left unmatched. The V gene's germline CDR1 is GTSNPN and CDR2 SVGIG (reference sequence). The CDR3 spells CAWSRDRVDGYTF. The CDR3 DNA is TGTGCCTGGAGCAGGGACAGGGTGGATGGCTACACCTTC.

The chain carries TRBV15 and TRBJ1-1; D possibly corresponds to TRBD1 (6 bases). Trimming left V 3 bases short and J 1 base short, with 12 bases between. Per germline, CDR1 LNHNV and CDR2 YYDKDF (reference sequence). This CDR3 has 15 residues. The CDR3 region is CATSSRDKSNTEAFF. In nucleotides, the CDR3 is TGTGCCACCAGCAGCCGGGACAAATCGAACACTGAAGCTTTCTTT.

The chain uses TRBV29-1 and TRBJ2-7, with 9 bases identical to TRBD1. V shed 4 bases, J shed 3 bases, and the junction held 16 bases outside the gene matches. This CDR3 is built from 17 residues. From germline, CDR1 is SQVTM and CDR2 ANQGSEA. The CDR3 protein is CSVAGSTDRGGGYEQYF. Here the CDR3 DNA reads TGCAGCGTTGCAGGAAGTACCGACAGGGGGGGAGGCTACGAGCAGTACTTC.

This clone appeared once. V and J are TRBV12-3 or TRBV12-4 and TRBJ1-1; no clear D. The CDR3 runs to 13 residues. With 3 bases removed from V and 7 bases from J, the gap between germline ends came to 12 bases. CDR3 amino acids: CASSFGEGLEAFF. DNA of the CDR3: TGTGCCAGCAGTTTTGGGGAGGGCCTTGAAGCTTTCTTT.

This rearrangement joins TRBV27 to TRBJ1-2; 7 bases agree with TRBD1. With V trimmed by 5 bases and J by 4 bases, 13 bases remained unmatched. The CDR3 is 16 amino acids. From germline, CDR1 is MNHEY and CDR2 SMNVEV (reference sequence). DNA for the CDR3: TGTGCCAGCAGTACTATACGCACCGGGACAGCCTATGGCTACACCTTC. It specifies CASSTIRTGTAYGYTF.

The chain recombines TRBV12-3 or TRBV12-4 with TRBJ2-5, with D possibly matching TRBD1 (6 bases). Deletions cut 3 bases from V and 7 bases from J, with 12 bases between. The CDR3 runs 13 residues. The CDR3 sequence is CASSLDSRRTQYF. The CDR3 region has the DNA TGTGCCAGCAGTTTGGACAGTAGGCGGACCCAGTACTTC.

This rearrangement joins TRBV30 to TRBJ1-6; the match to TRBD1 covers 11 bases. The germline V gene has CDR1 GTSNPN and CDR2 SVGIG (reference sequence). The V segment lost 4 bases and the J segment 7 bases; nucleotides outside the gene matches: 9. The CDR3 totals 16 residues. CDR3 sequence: CAWTRGDRGNNSPLHF. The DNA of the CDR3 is TGTGCCTGGACCAGGGGGGACAGGGGGAACAATTCACCCCTCCACTTT.

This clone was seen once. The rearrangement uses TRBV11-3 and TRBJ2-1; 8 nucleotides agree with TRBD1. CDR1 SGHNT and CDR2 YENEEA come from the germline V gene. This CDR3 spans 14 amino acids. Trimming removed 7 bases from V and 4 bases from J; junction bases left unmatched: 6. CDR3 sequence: CASNIQGAYNEQFF. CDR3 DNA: TGTGCCAGCAACATCCAGGGGGCTTACAATGAGCAGTTCTTC.